These 2 T cell receptor beta chains originate from one sample sequenced in a study of T cells after yellow fever vaccination. TCRdb reprocessed the 5' RACE reads with MiXCR, giving one entry per CDR3 protein. The sample yields under 20,000 distinct CDR3 sequences, about 4% seen once. The sample here was PBMCs, either bulk or a sorted T-cell subset (CD4+, CD8+, memory, or dextramer-sorted; not recorded which), taken 15 days after the yellow fever booster vaccination. The source is a man younger than 40 who received the YFV17D yellow fever vaccine.

This clonotype was seen many times. The V gene is TRBV5-5, the J gene TRBJ2-5; D is uncertain. Germline V gives CDR1 SGHKS, CDR2 YYEKEE (reference sequence). The CDR3 extends over 14 amino acids. V was clipped by 1 base and J by 4 bases, with 11 bases between them. CDR3 loop: CASSLWGNTETQYF. In DNA, the CDR3 is TGTGCCAGCAGCTTGTGGGGTAATACAGAGACCCAGTACTTC.

In its sample, this clonotype was seen many times. In DNA form, the CDR3 reads TGCGCCAGCAGCCAAAACCCGGGACAAGGGAACTACGAGCAGTACTTC. This encodes CASSQNPGQGNYEQYF. This chain connects TRBV4-3 to TRBJ2-7, with D tentatively TRBD1 (6 bases). Germline CDR1 LGHNA, CDR2 YSLEER. The length of the CDR3 is 16 residues. V was cut by 2 bases and J by 3 bases, with 17 bases left in between.